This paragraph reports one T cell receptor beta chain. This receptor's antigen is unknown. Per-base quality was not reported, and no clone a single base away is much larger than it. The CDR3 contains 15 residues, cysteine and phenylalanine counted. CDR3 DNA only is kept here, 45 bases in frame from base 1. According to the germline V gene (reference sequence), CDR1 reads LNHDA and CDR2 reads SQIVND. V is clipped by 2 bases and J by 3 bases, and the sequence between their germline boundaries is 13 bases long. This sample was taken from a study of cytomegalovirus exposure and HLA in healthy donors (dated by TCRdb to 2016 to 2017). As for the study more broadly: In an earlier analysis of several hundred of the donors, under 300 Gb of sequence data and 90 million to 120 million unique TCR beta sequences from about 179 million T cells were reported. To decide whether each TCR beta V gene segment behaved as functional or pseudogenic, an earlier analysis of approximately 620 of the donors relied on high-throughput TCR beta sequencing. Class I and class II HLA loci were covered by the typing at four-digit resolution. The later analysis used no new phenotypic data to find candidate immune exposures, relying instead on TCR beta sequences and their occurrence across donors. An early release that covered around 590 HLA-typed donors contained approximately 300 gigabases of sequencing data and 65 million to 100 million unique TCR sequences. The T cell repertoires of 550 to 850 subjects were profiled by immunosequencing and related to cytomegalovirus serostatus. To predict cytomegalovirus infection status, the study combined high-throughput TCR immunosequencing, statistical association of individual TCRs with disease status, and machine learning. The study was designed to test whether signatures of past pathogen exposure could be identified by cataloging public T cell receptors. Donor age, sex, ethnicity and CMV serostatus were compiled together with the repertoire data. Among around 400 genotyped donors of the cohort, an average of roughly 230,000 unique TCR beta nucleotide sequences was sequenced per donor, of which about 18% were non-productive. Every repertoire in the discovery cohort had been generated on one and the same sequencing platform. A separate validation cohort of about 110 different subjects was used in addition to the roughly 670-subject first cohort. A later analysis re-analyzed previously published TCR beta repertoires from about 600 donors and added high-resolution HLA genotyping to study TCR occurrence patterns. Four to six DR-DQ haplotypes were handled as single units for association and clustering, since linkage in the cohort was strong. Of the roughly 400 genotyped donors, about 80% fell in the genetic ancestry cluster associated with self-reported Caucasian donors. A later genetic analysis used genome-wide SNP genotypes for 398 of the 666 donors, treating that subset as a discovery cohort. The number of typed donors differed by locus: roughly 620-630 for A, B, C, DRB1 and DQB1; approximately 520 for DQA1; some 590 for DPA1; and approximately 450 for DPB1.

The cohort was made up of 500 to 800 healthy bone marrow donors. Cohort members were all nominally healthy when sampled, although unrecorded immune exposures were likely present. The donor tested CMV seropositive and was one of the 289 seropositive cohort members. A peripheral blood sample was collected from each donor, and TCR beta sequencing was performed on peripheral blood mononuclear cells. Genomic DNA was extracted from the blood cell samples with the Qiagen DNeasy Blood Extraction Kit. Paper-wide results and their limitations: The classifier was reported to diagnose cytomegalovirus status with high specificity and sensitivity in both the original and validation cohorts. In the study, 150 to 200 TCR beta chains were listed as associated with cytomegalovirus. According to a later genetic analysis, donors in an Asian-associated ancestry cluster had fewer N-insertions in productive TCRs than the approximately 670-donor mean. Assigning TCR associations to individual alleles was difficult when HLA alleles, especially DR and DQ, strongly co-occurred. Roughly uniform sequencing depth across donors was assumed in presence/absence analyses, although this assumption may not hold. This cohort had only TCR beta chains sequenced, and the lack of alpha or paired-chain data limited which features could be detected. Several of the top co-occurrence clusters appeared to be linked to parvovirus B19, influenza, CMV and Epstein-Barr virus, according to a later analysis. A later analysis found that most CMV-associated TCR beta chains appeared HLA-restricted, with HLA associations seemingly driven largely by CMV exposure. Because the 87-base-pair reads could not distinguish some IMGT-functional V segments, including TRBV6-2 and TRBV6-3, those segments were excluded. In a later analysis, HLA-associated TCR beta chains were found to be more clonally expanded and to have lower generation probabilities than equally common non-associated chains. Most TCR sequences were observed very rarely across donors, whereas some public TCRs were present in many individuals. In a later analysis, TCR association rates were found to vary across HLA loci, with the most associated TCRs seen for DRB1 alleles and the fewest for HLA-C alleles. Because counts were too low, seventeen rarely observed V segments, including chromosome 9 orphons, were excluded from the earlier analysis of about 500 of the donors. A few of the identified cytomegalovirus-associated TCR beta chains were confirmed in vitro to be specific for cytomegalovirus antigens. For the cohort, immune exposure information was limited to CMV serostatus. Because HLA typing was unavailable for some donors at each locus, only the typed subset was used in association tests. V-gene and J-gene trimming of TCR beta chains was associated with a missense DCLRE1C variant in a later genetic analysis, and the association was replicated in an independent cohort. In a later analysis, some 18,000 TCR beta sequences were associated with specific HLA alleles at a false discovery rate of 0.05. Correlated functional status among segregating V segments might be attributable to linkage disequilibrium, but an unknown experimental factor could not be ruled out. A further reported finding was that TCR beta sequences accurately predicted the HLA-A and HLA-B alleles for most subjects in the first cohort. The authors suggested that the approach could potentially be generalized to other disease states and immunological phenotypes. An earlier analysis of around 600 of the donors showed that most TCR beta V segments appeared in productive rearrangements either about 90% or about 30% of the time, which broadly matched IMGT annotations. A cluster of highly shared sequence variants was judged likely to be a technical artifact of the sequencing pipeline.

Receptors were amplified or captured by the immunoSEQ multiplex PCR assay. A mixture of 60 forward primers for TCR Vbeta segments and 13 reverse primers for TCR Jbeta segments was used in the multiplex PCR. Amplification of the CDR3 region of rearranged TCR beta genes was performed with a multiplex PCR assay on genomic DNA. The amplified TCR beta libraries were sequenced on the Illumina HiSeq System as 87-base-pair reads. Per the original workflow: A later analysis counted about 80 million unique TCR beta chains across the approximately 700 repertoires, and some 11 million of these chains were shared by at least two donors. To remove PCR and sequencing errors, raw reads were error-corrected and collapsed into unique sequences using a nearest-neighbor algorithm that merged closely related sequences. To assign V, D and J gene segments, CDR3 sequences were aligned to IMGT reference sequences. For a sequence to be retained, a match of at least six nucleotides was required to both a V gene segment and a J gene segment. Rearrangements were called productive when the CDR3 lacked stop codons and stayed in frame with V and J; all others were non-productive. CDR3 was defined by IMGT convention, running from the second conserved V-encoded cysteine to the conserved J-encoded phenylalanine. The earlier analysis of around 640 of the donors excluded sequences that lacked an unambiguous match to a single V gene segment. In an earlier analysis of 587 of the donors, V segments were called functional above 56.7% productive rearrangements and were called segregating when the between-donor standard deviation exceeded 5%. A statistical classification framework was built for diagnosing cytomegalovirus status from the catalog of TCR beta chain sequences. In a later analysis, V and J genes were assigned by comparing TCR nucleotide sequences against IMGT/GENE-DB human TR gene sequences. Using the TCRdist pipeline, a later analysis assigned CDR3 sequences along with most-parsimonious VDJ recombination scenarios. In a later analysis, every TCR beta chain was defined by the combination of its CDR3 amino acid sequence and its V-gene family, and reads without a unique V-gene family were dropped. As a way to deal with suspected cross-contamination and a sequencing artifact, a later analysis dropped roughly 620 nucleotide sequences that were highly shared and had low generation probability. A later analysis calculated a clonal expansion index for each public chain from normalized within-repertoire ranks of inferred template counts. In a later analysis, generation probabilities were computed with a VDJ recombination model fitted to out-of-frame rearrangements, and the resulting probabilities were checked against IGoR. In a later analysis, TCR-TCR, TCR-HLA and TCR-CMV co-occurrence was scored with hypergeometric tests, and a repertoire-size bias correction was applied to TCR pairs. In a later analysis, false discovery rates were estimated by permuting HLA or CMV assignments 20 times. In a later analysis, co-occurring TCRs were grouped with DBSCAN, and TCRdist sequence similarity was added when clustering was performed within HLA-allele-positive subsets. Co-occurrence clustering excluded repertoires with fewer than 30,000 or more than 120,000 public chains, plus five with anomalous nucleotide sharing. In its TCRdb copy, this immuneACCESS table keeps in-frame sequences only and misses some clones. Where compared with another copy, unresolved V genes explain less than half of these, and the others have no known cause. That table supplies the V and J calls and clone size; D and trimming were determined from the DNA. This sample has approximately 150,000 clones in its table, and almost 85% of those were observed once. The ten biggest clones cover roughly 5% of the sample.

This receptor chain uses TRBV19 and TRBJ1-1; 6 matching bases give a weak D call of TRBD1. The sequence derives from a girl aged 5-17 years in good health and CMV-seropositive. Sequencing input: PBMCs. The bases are TGTGCCAGTAGTATAATGTTTCAGGGGTACACTGAAGCTTTCTTT. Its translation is CASSIMFQGYTEAFF. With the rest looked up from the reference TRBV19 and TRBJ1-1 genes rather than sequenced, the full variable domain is DGGITQSPKYLFRKEGQNVTLSCEQNLNHDAMYWYRQDPGQGLRLIYYSQIVNDFQKGDIAEGYSVSREKKESFPLTVTSAQKNPTAFYLCASSIMFQGYTEAFFGQGTRLTVV.